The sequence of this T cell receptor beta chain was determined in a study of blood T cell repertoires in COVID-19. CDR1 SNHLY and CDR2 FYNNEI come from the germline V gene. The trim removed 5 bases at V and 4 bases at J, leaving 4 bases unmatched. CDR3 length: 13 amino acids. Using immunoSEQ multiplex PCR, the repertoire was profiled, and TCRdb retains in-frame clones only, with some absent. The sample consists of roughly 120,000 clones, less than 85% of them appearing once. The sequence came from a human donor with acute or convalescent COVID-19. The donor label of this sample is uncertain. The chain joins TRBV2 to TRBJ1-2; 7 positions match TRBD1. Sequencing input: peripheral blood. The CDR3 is CASSRTGPYGYTF. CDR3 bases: TGTGCCAGCAGTAGGACAGGCCCCTATGGCTACACCTTC.